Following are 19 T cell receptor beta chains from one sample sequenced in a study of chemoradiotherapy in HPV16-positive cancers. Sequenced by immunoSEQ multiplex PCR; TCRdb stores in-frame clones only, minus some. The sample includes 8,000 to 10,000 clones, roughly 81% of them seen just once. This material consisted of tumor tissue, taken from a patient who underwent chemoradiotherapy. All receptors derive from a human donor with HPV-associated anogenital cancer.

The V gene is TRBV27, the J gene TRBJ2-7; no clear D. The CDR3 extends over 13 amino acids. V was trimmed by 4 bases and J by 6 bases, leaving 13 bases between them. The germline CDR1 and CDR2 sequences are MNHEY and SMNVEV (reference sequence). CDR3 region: CASSSGPTSEQYF. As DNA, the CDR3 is TGTGCCAGCAGTTCCGGCCCCACCAGCGAGCAGTACTTC.

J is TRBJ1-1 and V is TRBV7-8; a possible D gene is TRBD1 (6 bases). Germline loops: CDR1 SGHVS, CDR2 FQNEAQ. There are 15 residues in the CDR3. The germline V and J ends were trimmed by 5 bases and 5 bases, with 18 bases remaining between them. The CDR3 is CASSAQTGYGTEAFF. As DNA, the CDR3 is TGTGCCAGCAGCGCCCAGACAGGTTATGGTACTGAAGCTTTCTTT.

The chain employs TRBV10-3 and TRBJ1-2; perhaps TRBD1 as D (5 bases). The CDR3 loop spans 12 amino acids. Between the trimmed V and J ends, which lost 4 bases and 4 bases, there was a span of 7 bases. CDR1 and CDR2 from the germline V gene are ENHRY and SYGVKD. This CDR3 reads CAISGDSYGYTF. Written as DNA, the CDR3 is TGTGCCATCAGTGGCGACAGCTATGGCTACACCTTC.

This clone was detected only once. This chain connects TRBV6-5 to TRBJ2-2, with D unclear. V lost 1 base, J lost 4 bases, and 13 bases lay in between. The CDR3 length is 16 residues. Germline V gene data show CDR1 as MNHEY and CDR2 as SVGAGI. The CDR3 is CASSYYQTYSTGELFF. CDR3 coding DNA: TGTGCCAGCAGTTACTATCAGACGTACTCCACCGGGGAGCTGTTTTTT.

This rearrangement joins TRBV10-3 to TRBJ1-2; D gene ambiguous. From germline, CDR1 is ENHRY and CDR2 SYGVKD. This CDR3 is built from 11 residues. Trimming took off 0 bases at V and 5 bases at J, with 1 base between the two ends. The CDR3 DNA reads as TGTGCCATCAGTGAGTCATATGGCTACACCTTC. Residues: CAISESYGYTF.

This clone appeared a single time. The DNA for the CDR3 is TGTGCCAGCAGCTCCCGGACACTTTCAACTAATGAAAAACTGTTTTTT. Translation: CASSSRTLSTNEKLFF. The rearrangement links TRBV11-1 to TRBJ1-4; a possible D gene is TRBD1 (5 bases). Germline V CDR1 and CDR2: SGHAT, FQDESV (reference sequence). V was pared by 4 bases and J by 0 bases, with 12 bases between. CDR3 size: 16 residues.

The CDR3 nucleotides read TGTGCCAGCAGCTTACGGACAGGGGGGTACGAGCAGTACTTC. Translation: CASSLRTGGYEQYF. The V and J genes are TRBV7-2 and TRBJ2-7; 10 nucleotides match TRBD1. The CDR3 consists of 14 residues. Per the germline V gene, CDR1 is SGHTA and CDR2 is FQGNSA. V lost 2 bases, J lost 4 bases, and 2 bases stayed unmatched.

The CDR3 DNA is TGTGCCAGCAGTAAACATAGCAATCAGCCCCAGCATTTT. Translated, it gives CASSKHSNQPQHF. The rearrangement links TRBV7-2 to TRBJ1-5; no definite D call. Trimming shortened V by 6 bases and J by 0 bases, and 6 bases separated the two germline ends. CDR3 size: 13 residues. Germline loops: CDR1 SGHTA, CDR2 FQGNSA. The whole variable domain, remainder taken from reference TRBV7-2 and TRBJ1-5, is GAGVSQSPSNKVTEKGKDVELRCDPISGHTALYWYRQSLGQGLEFLIYFQGNSAPDKSGLPSDRFSAERTGGSVSTLTIQRTQQEDSAVYLCASSKHSNQPQHFGDGTRLSIL.

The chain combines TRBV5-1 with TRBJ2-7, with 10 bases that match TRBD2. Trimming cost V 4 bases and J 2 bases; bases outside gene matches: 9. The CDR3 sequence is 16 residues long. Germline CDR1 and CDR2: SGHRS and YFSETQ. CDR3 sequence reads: CASSTRGLADAYEQYF. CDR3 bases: TGCGCCAGCAGCACACGAGGACTAGCGGATGCCTACGAGCAGTACTTC. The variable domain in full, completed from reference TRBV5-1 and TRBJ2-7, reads KAGVTQTPRYLIKTRGQQVTLSCSPISGHRSVSWYQQTPGQGLQFLFEYFSETQRNKGNFPGRFSGRQFSNSRSEMNVSTLELGDSALYLCASSTRGLADAYEQYFGPGTRLTVT.

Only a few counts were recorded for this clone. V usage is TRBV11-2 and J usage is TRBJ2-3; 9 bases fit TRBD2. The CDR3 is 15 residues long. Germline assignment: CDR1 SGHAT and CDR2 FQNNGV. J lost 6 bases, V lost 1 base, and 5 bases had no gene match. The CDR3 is CASSLGAGGYDTQYF. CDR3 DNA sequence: TGTGCCAGCAGCTTAGGAGCGGGGGGTTACGATACGCAGTATTTT. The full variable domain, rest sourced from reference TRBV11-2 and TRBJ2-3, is EAGVAQSPRYKIIEKRQSVAFWCNPISGHATLYWYQQILGQGPKLLIQFQNNGVVDDSQLPKDRFSAERLKGVDSTLKIQPAKLEDSAVYLCASSLGAGGYDTQYFGPGTRLTVL.

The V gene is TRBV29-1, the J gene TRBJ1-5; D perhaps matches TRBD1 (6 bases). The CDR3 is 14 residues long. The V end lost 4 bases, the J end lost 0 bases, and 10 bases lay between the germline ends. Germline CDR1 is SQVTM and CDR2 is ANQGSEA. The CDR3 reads CSVADSHSNQPQHF. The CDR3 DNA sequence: TGCAGCGTTGCGGACAGCCATAGCAATCAGCCCCAGCATTTT.

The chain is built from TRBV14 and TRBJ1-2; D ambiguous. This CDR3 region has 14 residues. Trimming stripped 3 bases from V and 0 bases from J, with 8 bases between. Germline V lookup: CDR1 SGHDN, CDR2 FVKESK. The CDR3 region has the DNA TGTGCCAGCAGCCACGTCAGAGCTAACTATGGCTACACCTTC. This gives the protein CASSHVRANYGYTF.

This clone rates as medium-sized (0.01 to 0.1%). The CDR3 is CASSLYGSSYNEQFF. In DNA, the CDR3 is TGTGCCAGCAGCTTGTATGGCAGCTCCTACAATGAGCAGTTCTTC. The chain is built from TRBV5-5 and TRBJ2-1; no clear D gene. Trimming removed 1 base at V and 0 bases at J, with 8 bases between. The CDR3 extends over 15 amino acids. Germline V gives CDR1 SGHKS, CDR2 YYEKEE (reference sequence).

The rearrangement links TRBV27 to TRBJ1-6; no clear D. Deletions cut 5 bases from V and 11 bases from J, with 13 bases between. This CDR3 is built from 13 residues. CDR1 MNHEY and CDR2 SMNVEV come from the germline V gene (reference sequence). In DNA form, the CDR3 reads TGTGCCAGCAGTCAGGACCGCAGTCCACCCCTCCACTTT. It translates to CASSQDRSPPLHF.

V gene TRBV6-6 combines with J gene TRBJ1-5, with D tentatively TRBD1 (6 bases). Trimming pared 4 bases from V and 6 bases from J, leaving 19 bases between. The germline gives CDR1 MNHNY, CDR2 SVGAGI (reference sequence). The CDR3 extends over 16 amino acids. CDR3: CASSSTRGAASQPQHF. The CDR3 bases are TGTGCCAGCAGTTCCACTCGGGGGGCTGCGAGTCAGCCCCAGCATTTT.

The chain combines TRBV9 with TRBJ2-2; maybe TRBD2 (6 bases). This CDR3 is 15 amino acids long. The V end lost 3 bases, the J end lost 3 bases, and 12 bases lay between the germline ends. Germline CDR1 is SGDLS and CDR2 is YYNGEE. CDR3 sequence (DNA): TGTGCCAGCAGCGCCCGGGACTTCTACACCGGGGAGCTGTTTTTT. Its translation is CASSARDFYTGELFF.

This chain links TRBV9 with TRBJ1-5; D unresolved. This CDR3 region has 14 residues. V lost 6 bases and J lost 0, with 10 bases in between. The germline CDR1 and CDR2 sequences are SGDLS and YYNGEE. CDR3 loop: CASTETDSNQPQHF. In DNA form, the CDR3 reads TGTGCCAGCACAGAGACGGATAGCAATCAGCCCCAGCATTTT.

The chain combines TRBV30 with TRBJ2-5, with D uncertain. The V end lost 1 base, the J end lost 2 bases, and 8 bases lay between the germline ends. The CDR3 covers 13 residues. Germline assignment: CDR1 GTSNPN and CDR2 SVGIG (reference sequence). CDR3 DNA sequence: TGTGCCTGGAGTGGGGCGGTTCAAGAGACCCAGTACTTC. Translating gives CAWSGAVQETQYF.

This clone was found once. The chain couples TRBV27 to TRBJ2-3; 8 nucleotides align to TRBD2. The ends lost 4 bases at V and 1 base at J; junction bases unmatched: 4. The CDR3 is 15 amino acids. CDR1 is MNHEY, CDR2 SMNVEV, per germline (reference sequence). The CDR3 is CASSSGGARTDTQYF. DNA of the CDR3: TGTGCCAGCAGTTCCGGGGGGGCCCGCACAGATACGCAGTATTTT.